Listed below are T cell receptor beta chains from one sample, sequenced in a study of shared clonotypes between healthy human individuals. Sequenced by immunoSEQ multiplex PCR; TCRdb stores in-frame clones only, minus some. The profile shows approximately 330,000 clones, around 70% of them singletons. The sample taken for sequencing was memory CD4+ T cells sorted from blood. The receptors come from a man younger than 45 in good health. Both conserved end residues are part of each CDR3. D genes are given only for firm matches. A row's size may be missing; if present it is once, few, many or a size class.

NA | NA | TRBJ2-4 | TRBV5-4 | TGTGCCAGCAGCCCTGGGAGGCAAAGCAAAAACATTCAGTACTTC | CASSPGRQSKNIQYF
TRBD1 | NA | TRBJ1-5 | TRBV10-3 | TGTGCCACGAGCGGCGGACAGGGGTACAATCAGCCCCAGCATTTT | CATSGGQGYNQPQHF
NA | few | TRBJ1-4 | TRBV27 | TGTGCCAGCAGTTTATCGAGCCGGGGGCCGGAGGAAAAACTGTTTTTT | CASSLSSRGPEEKLFF
TRBD2 | many | TRBJ2-5 | TRBV4-3 | TGCGCCAGCAGCCAAGATTGGCTAGCGGGAGAGACCCAGTACTTC | CASSQDWLAGETQYF
NA | NA | TRBJ1-5 | TRBV5-6 | TGTGCCAGCAGCTCCTGGGACGCCGCTCAGCCCCAGCATTTT | CASSSWDAAQPQHF
NA | once | TRBJ2-7 | TRBV27 | TGTGCCAGCAGTTTATCGTCAGGACTGAGCTCCTACGAGCAGTACTTC | CASSLSSGLSSYEQYF
NA | NA | TRBJ2-3 | TRBV6-6 | TGTGCCAGCAGTAATCAGGGAACAGATACGCAGTATTTT | CASSNQGTDTQYF
NA | NA | TRBJ2-6 | TRBV7-6 | TGTGCCAGCAGCGACGCGATTATCTCACAAAGTCGGGCCAACGTCCTGACTTTC | CASSDAIISQSRANVLTF
TRBD1 | NA | TRBJ2-1 | TRBV5-1 | TGCGCCAGCAGCCGAGGGACAGGGGCTAATGAGCAGTTCTTC | CASSRGTGANEQFF
NA | NA | TRBJ2-7 | TRBV29-1 | TGCAGCGTGAGGACCGCGGACGAGCAGTACTTC | CSVRTADEQYF
NA | few | TRBJ1-4 | TRBV5-6 | TGTGCCAGCAGCTTTAGGTTGACCAATGAAAAACTGTTTTTT | CASSFRLTNEKLFF
NA | NA | TRBJ2-7 | TRBV2 | TGTGCCAGCAGTGTTCCGTTAAGCTACGAGCAGTACTTC | CASSVPLSYEQYF
TRBD2 | NA | TRBJ2-7 | TRBV5-4 | TGTGCCAGCAGCTTTTTACGAGCGGGAGGAGGTTACGAGCAGTACTTC | CASSFLRAGGGYEQYF
TRBD1 | few | TRBJ2-7 | TRBV6-5 | TGTGCCAGCAGTTACGTGGACAGGGGGTACGAGCAGTACTTC | CASSYVDRGYEQYF
TRBD1 | NA | TRBJ1-1 | TRBV11-3 | TGTGCCAGCCGATCTTACCCAGGACAGGGTTCTCGGGCCATGAACACTGAAGCTTTCTTT | CASRSYPGQGSRAMNTEAFF
NA | NA | TRBJ1-1 | TRBV7-9 | TGTGCCAGCAGCTTAGAGGCAGGCGAAGCTTTCTTT | CASSLEAGEAFF
TRBD1 | NA | TRBJ2-7 | TRBV18 | TGTGCCAGCTCACCCCGGGACAGAAGTTACGAGCAGTACTTC | CASSPRDRSYEQYF
TRBD2 | NA | TRBJ2-1 | TRBV7-2 | TGTGCCAGCAGCCCCGGGACTAGCGGGAGGCCCAATGAGCAGTTCTTC | CASSPGTSGRPNEQFF
NA | once | TRBJ2-2 | TRBV30 | TGTGCCTGGAGTGAGGGGATCACCGGGGAGCTGTTTTTT | CAWSEGITGELFF
TRBD2 | NA | TRBJ2-1 | TRBV15 | TGTGCCACCAGCAGGCCGGGGACTAGCGGGAGTAACGATGAGCAGTTCTTC | CATSRPGTSGSNDEQFF
NA | NA | TRBJ1-2 | TRBV28 | TGTGCCAGCAGTTTATCCAGGGTTAACTATGGCTACACCTTC | CASSLSRVNYGYTF
TRBD2 | NA | TRBJ2-1 | TRBV5-1 | TGCGCCAGCAGCGTAGCGGGAGGGGTTATCTACAATGAGCAGTTCTTC | CASSVAGGVIYNEQFF
TRBD1 | NA | TRBJ1-5 | TRBV7-8 | TGTGCCAGCAGCCTTCAGACAGGGGGCGGTCAGCCCCAGCATTTT | CASSLQTGGGQPQHF
NA | NA | TRBJ1-5 | TRBV6-5 | TGTGCCAGCAGTTCGTGGGGATTCAATCAGCCCCAGCATTTT | CASSSWGFNQPQHF
NA | few | TRBJ1-6 | TRBV2 | TGTGCCAGCAGTTATAATTCACCCCTCCACTTT | CASSYNSPLHF
NA | NA | TRBJ2-2 | TRBV5-5 | TGTGCCAGCAGCTCGGGCCCCGCGGCCGGGGAGCTGTTTTTT | CASSSGPAAGELFF
TRBD2 | few | TRBJ2-1 | TRBV5-1 | TGCGCCAGCAGCTTGGAGCTAGCGGGGGGCAATGAGCAGTTCTTC | CASSLELAGGNEQFF
TRBD2 | NA | TRBJ2-5 | TRBV2 | TGTGCCAGCATCACCGAGAGGCTAGCGGGAGGGCGAGAGACCCAGTACTTC | CASITERLAGGRETQYF
TRBD1 | NA | TRBJ2-1 | TRBV4-1 | TGCGCCAGCAGCCAGGACCGGGACAGGGGATACTACAATGAGCAGTTCTTC | CASSQDRDRGYYNEQFF
TRBD1 | NA | TRBJ1-2 | TRBV30 | TGTGCCTGGAGGAACTTGGGACAGGTTCATGGCTACACCTTC | CAWRNLGQVHGYTF
NA | NA | TRBJ1-2 | TRBV4-3 | TGCGCCAGCAGCCAAGACAGGGACCGTGTTGGCTACACCTTC | CASSQDRDRVGYTF
TRBD1 | few | TRBJ2-3 | TRBV5-1 | TGCGCCAGCAGCTTATTCGGGACAGGGGGCACAGATACGCAGTATTTT | CASSLFGTGGTDTQYF